This TCR beta chain comes out of a study of blood T cell repertoires in COVID-19. Background on the study: The study drew acute and convalescent COVID-19 samples from the United States, Italy and Spain. In each case, the material was cDNA or gDNA derived from T cells, B-cell-depleted T cells, or PBMCs.

In the original workflow: Amplification with reference gene primers provided the estimates of nucleated cell counts. The table came from immunoSEQ multiplex PCR; TCRdb's copy has only in-frame clones and leaves some out. Clone size and V and J calls were adopted from that table, with D and trimming inferred from the DNA. The sample holds about 670,000 clones, 85% to 90% seen once. This clone was seen a single time. Germline V gene sequence: CDR1 KGHDR, CDR2 SFDVKD. Trimming removed 9 bases from V and 0 bases from J, with 22 bases in between. The length of the CDR3 is 17 residues. Sequenced sample: peripheral blood. The sequence was obtained from a young woman with acute or convalescent COVID-19. The rearrangement uses TRBV24-1 and TRBJ1-2; perhaps TRBD1 as D (5 bases). The CDR3 DNA follows: TGTGCCACCTCCGGGACGGGGGACCGGGTATCTAACTATGGCTACACCTTC. Protein: CATSGTGDRVSNYGYTF.